These T cell receptor beta chains were read from a single sample in a study of lymphopenia after photon versus proton radiotherapy. Repertoires were generated with immunoSEQ multiplex PCR, while TCRdb's copy carries only in-frame clones and drops some. Of approximately 21,000 clones listed, 85% are singletons. The sample was peripheral blood, taken from a patient treated with photon-based radiotherapy. These receptors were taken from a man aged 55-75 years with pancreatic cancer. Each CDR3 is given with its conserved first and last residue. The order of the fields is V gene, J gene, CDR3 length, D gene, clone size, CDR3 protein, CDR3 DNA. The D gene is left open where the match is weak. The size field is filled for only some rows; it gives once, few, many or a size class.

v_gene: TRBV7-2
j_gene: TRBJ2-2
len: 13
d_gene: TRBD2
abundance: -
CDR3aa: CASRPTSGVQLFF
CDR3nt: TGTGCCAGCAGACCGACTAGCGGGGTACAGCTGTTTTTT

v_gene: TRBV2
j_gene: TRBJ2-7
len: 14
d_gene: TRBD1
abundance: -
CDR3aa: CASSEQGESYEQYF
CDR3nt: TGTGCCAGCAGTGAACAGGGGGAATCCTACGAGCAGTACTTC

v_gene: TRBV5-6
j_gene: TRBJ2-7
len: 12
d_gene: -
abundance: once
CDR3aa: CASRGTNYEQYF
CDR3nt: TGTGCCAGCAGAGGGACGAACTACGAGCAGTACTTC

v_gene: TRBV11-2
j_gene: TRBJ2-7
len: 16
d_gene: -
abundance: -
CDR3aa: CASSPPGGTVFYEQYF
CDR3nt: TGTGCCAGCAGCCCCCCCGGCGGTACGGTTTTCTACGAGCAGTACTTC

v_gene: TRBV18
j_gene: TRBJ2-1
len: 13
d_gene: -
abundance: -
CDR3aa: CASSPPSGREQFF
CDR3nt: TGTGCCAGCTCACCACCGAGTGGCAGGGAACAATTCTTC

v_gene: TRBV6-6
j_gene: TRBJ2-7
len: 12
d_gene: TRBD1
abundance: few
CDR3aa: CASSWTGDEQYF
CDR3nt: TGTGCCAGCAGCTGGACAGGGGACGAGCAGTACTTC

v_gene: TRBV13
j_gene: TRBJ1-2
len: 18
d_gene: TRBD1
abundance: few
CDR3aa: CASRAFWRGTGPGYGYTF
CDR3nt: TGTGCCAGCAGAGCCTTCTGGCGGGGGACAGGGCCTGGGTATGGCTACACCTTC

v_gene: TRBV18
j_gene: TRBJ2-2
len: 15
d_gene: TRBD1
abundance: few
CDR3aa: CASSRTGLNTGELFF
CDR3nt: TGTGCCAGCTCACGGACAGGGTTAAACACCGGGGAGCTGTTTTTT

v_gene: TRBV19
j_gene: TRBJ2-3
len: 14
d_gene: -
abundance: -
CDR3aa: CASSIGTLVNTQYF
CDR3nt: TGTGCCAGTAGTATAGGGACACTAGTAAATACGCAGTATTTT

v_gene: TRBV30
j_gene: TRBJ2-3
len: 15
d_gene: TRBD1
abundance: -
CDR3aa: CAWTGTGASTDTQYF
CDR3nt: TGTGCCTGGACCGGGACAGGGGCTTCCACAGATACGCAGTATTTT

v_gene: TRBV7-2
j_gene: TRBJ1-5
len: 16
d_gene: -
abundance: -
CDR3aa: CASSLVQGAGNQPQHF
CDR3nt: TGTGCCAGCAGCTTAGTACAGGGAGCGGGCAATCAGCCCCAGCATTTT

v_gene: TRBV6-5
j_gene: TRBJ1-2
len: 14
d_gene: -
abundance: -
CDR3aa: CASSYGHPNYGYTF
CDR3nt: TGTGCCAGCAGTTACGGGCATCCCAACTATGGCTACACCTTC

v_gene: TRBV6-1
j_gene: TRBJ1-1
len: 15
d_gene: -
abundance: -
CDR3aa: CASSEEVWMNTEAFF
CDR3nt: TGTGCCAGCAGTGAAGAGGTGTGGATGAACACTGAAGCTTTCTTT

v_gene: TRBV19
j_gene: TRBJ2-6
len: 16
d_gene: -
abundance: -
CDR3aa: CASIKQGVAGANVLTF
CDR3nt: TGTGCCAGTATTAAACAGGGAGTCGCTGGGGCCAACGTCCTGACTTTC

v_gene: TRBV19
j_gene: TRBJ2-5
len: 15
d_gene: TRBD2
abundance: -
CDR3aa: CASSTLAGFQETQYF
CDR3nt: TGTGCCAGTAGTACCCTAGCGGGGTTCCAAGAGACCCAGTACTTC

v_gene: TRBV6-4
j_gene: TRBJ2-2
len: 14
d_gene: TRBD1
abundance: -
CDR3aa: CASSGQGDTGELFF
CDR3nt: TGTGCCAGCTCGGGACAGGGAGACACCGGGGAGCTGTTTTTT

v_gene: TRBV30
j_gene: TRBJ2-3
len: 18
d_gene: -
abundance: -
CDR3aa: CAWSVVLDRGFPTDTQYF
CDR3nt: TGTGCCTGGAGTGTTGTATTGGATCGGGGTTTTCCCACAGATACGCAGTATTTT

v_gene: TRBV2
j_gene: TRBJ1-5
len: 14
d_gene: TRBD1
abundance: -
CDR3aa: CATTRGLGDQPQHF
CDR3nt: TGTGCCACAACCAGGGGGCTCGGGGATCAGCCCCAGCATTTT

v_gene: TRBV6-6
j_gene: TRBJ1-4
len: 15
d_gene: -
abundance: few
CDR3aa: CASSYLGLANEKLFF
CDR3nt: TGTGCCAGCAGTTACTTAGGGTTGGCTAATGAAAAACTGTTTTTT

v_gene: TRBV29-1
j_gene: TRBJ2-5
len: 14
d_gene: -
abundance: -
CDR3aa: CSVEVRLSIETQYF
CDR3nt: TGCAGCGTTGAAGTCAGGCTCTCTATAGAGACCCAGTACTTC

v_gene: TRBV2
j_gene: TRBJ2-7
len: 14
d_gene: TRBD1
abundance: -
CDR3aa: CASSERGQGAEQYF
CDR3nt: TGTGCCAGCAGTGAGAGGGGACAGGGCGCCGAGCAGTACTTC

v_gene: TRBV5-1
j_gene: TRBJ2-2
len: 14
d_gene: -
abundance: -
CDR3aa: CASCRGLDTGELFF
CDR3nt: TGCGCCAGCTGCCGCGGGTTGGATACCGGGGAGCTGTTTTTT

v_gene: TRBV5-4
j_gene: TRBJ1-1
len: 14
d_gene: TRBD1
abundance: -
CDR3aa: CASSFGQGATEAFF
CDR3nt: TGTGCCAGCAGCTTCGGACAGGGGGCCACTGAAGCTTTCTTT

v_gene: TRBV7-2
j_gene: TRBJ2-3
len: 15
d_gene: TRBD2
abundance: once
CDR3aa: CASSPFTSGGATQYF
CDR3nt: TGTGCCAGCAGCCCCTTTACTAGCGGGGGGGCAACCCAATATTTT

v_gene: TRBV6-4
j_gene: TRBJ2-4
len: 16
d_gene: -
abundance: -
CDR3aa: CASTHGTGLAKNIQYF
CDR3nt: TGTGCCAGCACCCACGGCACAGGTTTAGCCAAAAACATTCAGTACTTC

v_gene: TRBV5-1
j_gene: TRBJ2-3
len: 13
d_gene: -
abundance: -
CDR3aa: CASNAGGTDTQYF
CDR3nt: TGCGCCAGCAACGCCGGGGGCACGGATACGCAGTATTTT

v_gene: TRBV9
j_gene: TRBJ1-1
len: 16
d_gene: -
abundance: -
CDR3aa: CASSPRGVGRQDQAFF
CDR3nt: TGTGCCAGCAGCCCGAGGGGGGTAGGGCGCCAAGACCAAGCTTTCTTT

v_gene: TRBV30
j_gene: TRBJ1-4
len: 15
d_gene: -
abundance: -
CDR3aa: CAWRAKGLDNEKLFF
CDR3nt: TGTGCCTGGAGAGCGAAGGGACTTGATAATGAAAAACTGTTTTTT

v_gene: TRBV4-3
j_gene: TRBJ1-4
len: 13
d_gene: -
abundance: -
CDR3aa: CASSQALSEKLFF
CDR3nt: TGCGCCAGCAGCCAAGCACTATCAGAAAAACTGTTTTTT

v_gene: TRBV7-2
j_gene: TRBJ2-2
len: 15
d_gene: -
abundance: -
CDR3aa: CASSLDGGEAGELFF
CDR3nt: TGTGCCAGCAGCTTAGATGGAGGGGAGGCCGGGGAGCTGTTTTTT

v_gene: TRBV7-3
j_gene: TRBJ2-2
len: 14
d_gene: -
abundance: -
CDR3aa: CASSLAGSTGELFF
CDR3nt: TGTGCCAGCAGCTTAGCCGGGAGCACCGGGGAGCTGTTTTTT

v_gene: TRBV9
j_gene: TRBJ2-1
len: 15
d_gene: TRBD1
abundance: -
CDR3aa: CASSFRGQGANEQFF
CDR3nt: TGTGCCAGCAGCTTTCGGGGACAGGGGGCCAATGAGCAGTTCTTC

v_gene: TRBV9
j_gene: TRBJ2-3
len: 15
d_gene: -
abundance: -
CDR3aa: CASSVGSRLADTQYF
CDR3nt: TGTGCCAGCAGCGTAGGGTCCAGGTTGGCAGATACGCAGTATTTT

v_gene: TRBV4-1
j_gene: TRBJ2-5
len: 16
d_gene: -
abundance: -
CDR3aa: CASSQDRGTRQETQYF
CDR3nt: TGCGCCAGCAGCCAAGATAGGGGGACTCGCCAAGAGACCCAGTACTTC

v_gene: TRBV11-3
j_gene: TRBJ1-2
len: 15
d_gene: -
abundance: -
CDR3aa: CASSLTGLTVGGYTF
CDR3nt: TGTGCCAGCAGCCTCACGGGACTCACCGTGGGTGGCTACACCTTC

v_gene: TRBV11-3
j_gene: TRBJ1-2
len: 13
d_gene: TRBD1
abundance: few
CDR3aa: CASSLADRDGYTF
CDR3nt: TGTGCCAGCAGCCTAGCGGACAGGGATGGCTACACCTTC

v_gene: TRBV9
j_gene: TRBJ2-2
len: 14
d_gene: TRBD1
abundance: -
CDR3aa: CASSVLQGSGELFF
CDR3nt: TGTGCCAGCAGCGTCCTACAGGGGTCCGGGGAGCTGTTTTTT

v_gene: TRBV5-1
j_gene: TRBJ1-5
len: 15
d_gene: TRBD1
abundance: -
CDR3aa: CASSPGGAGGEPQHF
CDR3nt: TGCGCCAGCAGCCCTGGCGGTGCAGGGGGGGAGCCCCAGCATTTT

v_gene: TRBV7-9
j_gene: TRBJ2-2
len: 15
d_gene: -
abundance: -
CDR3aa: CASSLGVGDTGELFF
CDR3nt: TGTGCCAGCAGCTTAGGGGTAGGGGACACCGGGGAGCTGTTTTTT

v_gene: TRBV6-5
j_gene: TRBJ2-7
len: 9
d_gene: -
abundance: -
CDR3aa: CASGYEQYF
CDR3nt: TGTGCCAGCGGATACGAGCAGTACTTC

v_gene: TRBV9
j_gene: TRBJ1-1
len: 13
d_gene: -
abundance: -
CDR3aa: CASSSSRNTEAFF
CDR3nt: TGTGCCAGCAGCTCCTCTAGGAACACTGAAGCTTTCTTT

v_gene: TRBV29-1
j_gene: TRBJ2-7
len: 15
d_gene: -
abundance: once
CDR3aa: CSVLQDGTGTYEQYF
CDR3nt: TGCAGCGTTCTCCAGGACGGGACTGGGACCTACGAGCAGTACTTC

v_gene: TRBV5-1
j_gene: TRBJ2-7
len: 15
d_gene: -
abundance: -
CDR3aa: CASSILTGLTYEQYF
CDR3nt: TGCGCCAGCAGCATCCTGACGGGGCTTACCTACGAGCAGTACTTC

v_gene: TRBV5-8
j_gene: TRBJ1-2
len: 13
d_gene: -
abundance: -
CDR3aa: CASSHLGSVGYTF
CDR3nt: TGTGCCAGCAGTCACTTGGGGTCTGTTGGCTACACCTTC

v_gene: TRBV2
j_gene: TRBJ1-2
len: 14
d_gene: -
abundance: few
CDR3aa: CASSRNGGVYGYTF
CDR3nt: TGTGCCAGCAGTCGTAACGGGGGGGTCTATGGCTACACCTTC

v_gene: TRBV7-2
j_gene: TRBJ2-3
len: 17
d_gene: -
abundance: -
CDR3aa: CASSPSGGAGGTDTQYF
CDR3nt: TGTGCCAGCAGCCCCTCTGGGGGGGCCGGTGGCACAGATACGCAGTATTTT